These 22 T cell receptor beta chains share one sample of origin, sequenced in a study of T cells in Graves' hyperthyroidism and ophthalmopathy. There were TCR beta CDR3 regions amplified from RNA transcripts. The HTBI primer set served for first-round RT-PCR of the TCR CDR3. TCRdb reanalysed the multiplex PCR reads using MiXCR and keeps one entry per CDR3 protein. The sample shows about 840,000 distinct CDR3 sequences, over 35% of them seen only once. The specimen sequenced was blood. The receptor source for this set is a man aged 18 to 30 with Graves' hyperthyroidism.

A word on this clonotype: A read error may explain this, as a much larger clone is one base away. This CDR3 is CSVGGGYTEAFF. As DNA, the CDR3 is TGCAGCGTTGGGGGGGGTTACACTGAAGCTTTCTTT. This chain uses TRBV29-1 with TRBJ1-1; tentatively, D is TRBD1 (5 bases). The V end was cut by 4 bases, the J end by 3 bases, with 9 bases between. Germline assignment: CDR1 SQVTM and CDR2 ANQGSEA. CDR3 length: 12 residues.

This clonotype turned up a few times. The chain uses TRBV13 and TRBJ2-5, with D perhaps TRBD2 (5 bases). Germline-derived CDR1 and CDR2 are PRHDT and FYEKMQ (reference sequence). The CDR3 has 15 amino acids. V was pared by 0 bases and J by 5 bases, with 13 bases between. The CDR3 loop reads CASSLGGERLETQYF. The CDR3 nucleotides are TGTGCCAGCAGCTTAGGTGGGGAGAGGCTGGAGACCCAGTACTTC.

At least ten counts were recorded for this clonotype. The chain is built from TRBV7-9 and TRBJ2-5; 9 positions match TRBD2. The CDR3 spans 14 residues. Per germline, CDR1 SEHNR and CDR2 FQNEAQ (reference sequence). The V segment lost 2 bases and the J segment 5 bases; nucleotides outside the gene matches: 3. The CDR3 bases are TGTGCCAGCAGCTTACTAGCGGGGTCCGAGACCCAGTACTTC. This sequence encodes CASSLLAGSETQYF.

This chain links TRBV29-1 with TRBJ2-7; D not resolved. The germline V and J ends were trimmed by 6 bases and 7 bases, with 13 bases remaining between them. Germline values: CDR1 SQVTM, CDR2 ANQGSEA. There are 11 residues in the CDR3. The DNA of the CDR3 is TGCAGCGTCGGATGGTACAATGAGCAGTACTTC. It encodes CSVGWYNEQYF.

As regards this clonotype: A single base separates this from a much larger clone, so it may be a read error. This chain uses TRBV7-8 with TRBJ2-2, with no clear D. CDR1 is SGHVS and CDR2 is FQNEAQ in the germline V gene. The CDR3 runs 12 residues. The CDR3 DNA reads as TGTGCCAGCAGGTTAGTGGATGGGGAGCTGTTTTTT. Translated: CASRLVDGELFF.

This clonotype occurred many times. The gene calls are TRBV12-3 or TRBV12-4 and TRBJ2-7; no clear D. Trimming removed 5 bases at V and 3 bases at J, with 8 bases between. This CDR3 comprises 12 residues. The chain's CDR3 is CASSVGIYEQYF. DNA for the CDR3: TGTGCCAGCAGTGTGGGGATCTACGAGCAGTACTTC.

This clonotype was counted ten times or more. The chain is built from TRBV4-1 and TRBJ1-5, with 8 bases matching TRBD1. Germline trimming cut 4 bases from V and 8 bases from J; bases unmatched to any gene: 7. Looked up from germline, CDR1 is MGHRA and CDR2 is YSYEKL. CDR3 length equals 14 residues. The CDR3 DNA reads TGCGCCAGCAGCCCTAGGACAGGGAGGGAGCCCCAGCATTTT. Encoded protein: CASSPRTGREPQHF.

This clonotype was observed at least ten times. The chain joins TRBV2 to TRBJ1-5; 7 bases are a match to TRBD1. The CDR3 length is 14 residues. V shed 6 bases, J shed 5 bases, and the junction held 7 bases outside the gene matches. Germline values: CDR1 SNHLY, CDR2 FYNNEI. The CDR3: CASSADRDDQPQHF. Written as DNA, the CDR3 is TGTGCCAGCAGCGCAGACAGGGACGATCAGCCCCAGCATTTT.

This clonotype was picked up a small number of times. J is TRBJ2-7 and V is TRBV7-9, with 9 bases matching TRBD2. Looked up from germline, CDR1 is SEHNR and CDR2 is FQNEAQ (reference sequence). After removal of 5 bases from V and 6 bases from J, the junction contained 14 bases not matched to a gene. This CDR3 has 16 amino acids. The CDR3 nucleotides are TGTGCCAGCAGCGCCTCTGGGAGTAGCGGGAGTGGCGAGCAGTACTTC. Protein: CASSASGSSGSGEQYF.

This clonotype was seen a handful of times. The J gene is TRBJ2-5, the V gene TRBV7-9, with D hard to call. Per germline, CDR1 SEHNR and CDR2 FQNEAQ (reference sequence). This CDR3 contains 16 residues. V lost 2 bases to trimming and J lost 1 base, with 14 bases between them. This CDR3 is CASSLFQAAPQETQYF. For the CDR3, the DNA is TGTGCCAGCAGCTTATTCCAGGCGGCACCCCAAGAGACCCAGTACTTC.

This clonotype was picked up many times. The chain uses TRBV19 and TRBJ1-3, with TRBD1 identical over 7 bases. The CDR3 length is 14 residues. The germline gives CDR1 LNHDA, CDR2 SQIVND (reference sequence). V dropped 9 bases and J dropped 0; count of bases not matched to a gene: 5. CDR3 region: CASQDRPSGNTIYF. The CDR3 DNA sequence: TGTGCCAGCCAGGACAGGCCCTCTGGAAACACCATATATTTT. Based on the CDR3 plus reference TRBV19 and TRBJ1-3, the full variable domain is DGGITQSPKYLFRKEGQNVTLSCEQNLNHDAMYWYRQDPGQGLRLIYYSQIVNDFQKGDIAEGYSVSREKKESFPLTVTSAQKNPTAFYLCASQDRPSGNTIYFGEGSWLTVV.

The chain joins TRBV7-9 to TRBJ2-5; 12 bases line up with TRBD2. The CDR3 is made up of 17 amino acids. Unmatched junction bases numbered 7, after V lost 5 bases and J lost 0 bases. CDR1 is SEHNR, CDR2 FQNEAQ, per germline (reference sequence). In DNA form, the CDR3 reads TGTGCCAGCAGCCCCTCTAGCGGGAGGGGGTACCAAGAGACCCAGTACTTC. It encodes CASSPSSGRGYQETQYF. Supplemented by reference TRBV7-9 and TRBJ2-5, the full variable domain reads DTGVSQNPRHKITKRGQNVTFRCDPISEHNRLYWYRQTLGQGPEFLTYFQNEAQLEKSRLLSDRFSAERPKGSFSTLEIQRTEQGDSAMYLCASSPSSGRGYQETQYFGPGTRLLVL.

This clonotype was recorded once. One junction end disagrees with the germline gene, perhaps due to a read error. This sequence joins TRBV7-9 and TRBJ1-1, with D hard to call. The CDR3 spans 18 residues. From germline, CDR1 is SEHNR and CDR2 FQNEAQ (reference sequence). Written as DNA, the CDR3 is TGCGCCAGCAGCCAAGACGCAATGGGCCTGGGTGGGAACACTGAAGCTTTCTTT. It encodes CASSQDAMGLGGNTEAFF.

This clonotype was recorded many times. The chain carries TRBV29-1 and TRBJ1-1; maybe TRBD1 (6 bases). The CDR3 spans 13 residues. The germline gives CDR1 SQVTM, CDR2 ANQGSEA. Trimming removed 5 bases at V and 2 bases at J, with 12 bases between. The CDR3 sequence is CSVMGGANTEAFF. The CDR3 nucleotides read TGCAGCGTTATGGGGGGGGCCAACACTGAAGCTTTCTTT.

The CDR3, as DNA: TGTGCCAGCAGCCAAGATTTAGTAGGGACACCTGAAGCTTTCTTT. This codes for CASSQDLVGTPEAFF. The V and J genes are TRBV4-2 and TRBJ1-1, with D perhaps TRBD1 (6 bases). Germline V CDR1 and CDR2: LGHNA, YNFKEQ. V lost 0 bases, J lost 6 bases, and 14 bases lay in between. The CDR3 has 15 amino acids.

This clonotype was counted at least ten times. The CDR3: CATSDSGTRGSPLHF. CDR3 coding DNA: TGTGCCACCAGTGACTCCGGGACCCGCGGATCACCCCTCCACTTT. This chain joins TRBV24-1 and TRBJ1-6, with D tentatively TRBD1 (5 bases). CDR1 is KGHDR, CDR2 SFDVKD, per germline. The CDR3 consists of 15 residues. The V end lost 4 bases, the J end lost 10 bases, and 16 bases lay between the germline ends.

The chain employs TRBV28 and TRBJ2-7, with D uncertain. V was shortened by 7 bases and J by 4 bases, with 8 bases between the two germline ends. Per germline, CDR1 MDHEN and CDR2 SYDVKM. This CDR3 region has 11 residues. The CDR3 DNA reads TGTGCCAGCAAAACAGAATACGAGCAGTACTTC. Translating it yields CASKTEYEQYF.

This clonotype has ten or more counts. V gene TRBV9 combines with J gene TRBJ1-1, with 12 bases fitting TRBD1. This CDR3 has 14 residues. The V gene's germline CDR1 is SGDLS and CDR2 YYNGEE. V lost 3 bases, J lost 7 bases, and 4 bases stayed unmatched. CDR3 sequence: CASSAGTGGGEAFF. The CDR3 DNA is TGTGCCAGCAGCGCCGGGACAGGGGGCGGTGAAGCTTTCTTT.

The chain uses TRBV12-3 or TRBV12-4 and TRBJ1-1; D may be TRBD1 (5 bases). There are 14 residues in the CDR3. V lost 5 bases and J 3 bases, leaving 13 bases between the germline ends. The CDR3 DNA reads TGTGCCAGCAGTCCCGGGACGGTTTACACTGAAGCTTTCTTT. It specifies CASSPGTVYTEAFF.

V and J are TRBV29-1 and TRBJ2-7; D is perhaps TRBD1 or TRBD2 (7 bases each). Trimming cost V 8 bases and J 2 bases, with 16 bases left between them. The CDR3 is made up of 13 amino acids. From germline, CDR1 is SQVTM and CDR2 ANQGSEA. The CDR3 sequence is CSPQRDRTYEQYF. For the CDR3, the DNA is TGCAGCCCCCAGCGGGACAGAACCTACGAGCAGTACTTC.

V is TRBV7-8 and J is TRBJ1-3; the D is unclear. Trimming stripped 1 base from V and 0 bases from J, with 13 bases between. Per germline, CDR1 SGHVS and CDR2 FQNEAQ. The CDR3 sequence is 17 residues long. Here the CDR3 DNA reads TGTGCCAGCAGCTTAGAACTGGTTGGCTTCTCTGGAAACACCATATATTTT. This codes for CASSLELVGFSGNTIYF. The variable domain in full, with the rest retrieved from reference TRBV7-8 and TRBJ1-3, is GAGVSQSPRYKVAKRGQDVALRCDPISGHVSLFWYQQALGQGPEFLTYFQNEAQLDKSGLPSDRFFAERPEGSVSTLKIQRTQQEDSAVYLCASSLELVGFSGNTIYFGEGSWLTVV.

This clonotype has ten or more counts. The chain recombines TRBV7-8 with TRBJ1-2; D may be TRBD1 (6 bases). The germline gives CDR1 SGHVS, CDR2 FQNEAQ. The CDR3 is 14 residues long. Trimming left V 5 bases short and J 4 bases short, with 14 bases between. The CDR3 loop is CASSTPQGPYGYTF. CDR3 DNA: TGTGCCAGCAGCACACCACAGGGACCCTATGGCTACACCTTC.